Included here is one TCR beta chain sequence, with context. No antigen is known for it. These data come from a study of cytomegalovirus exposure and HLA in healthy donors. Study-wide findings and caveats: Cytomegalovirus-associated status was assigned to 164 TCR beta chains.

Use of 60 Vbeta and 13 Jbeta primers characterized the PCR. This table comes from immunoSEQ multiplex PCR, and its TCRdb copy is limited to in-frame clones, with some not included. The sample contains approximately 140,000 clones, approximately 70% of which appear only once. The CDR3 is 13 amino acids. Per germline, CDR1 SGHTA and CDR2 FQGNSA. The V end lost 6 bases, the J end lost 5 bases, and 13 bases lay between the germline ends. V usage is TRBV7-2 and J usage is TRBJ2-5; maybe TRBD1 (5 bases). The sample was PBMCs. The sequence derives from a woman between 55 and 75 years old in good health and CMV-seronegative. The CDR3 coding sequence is TGTGCCAGCAGTTTTACAGGCCCCGAGACCCAGTACTTC. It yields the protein CASSFTGPETQYF.